The present T cell receptor (beta chain) was sequenced within a study of spatial heterogeneity in lung cancer. Study overall: Unique TCR and UMI combinations averaged more than ten appearances each in raw reads.

Regarding this clonotype: The antigen remains unidentified.

Germline CDR1 MNHEY, CDR2 SMNVEV (reference sequence). The CDR3 runs to 13 residues. The V gene lost 1 base and the J gene lost 8 bases, with 11 bases spanning the gap. TCRdb re-analysed the 5' RACE reads in MiXCR, keeping a single row per CDR3 protein. The profile shows tens of thousands of distinct CDR3 sequences, 6.5% to 8.5% of them singletons. Time point described: sample taken at primary tumor resection. In each case, whole RNA from tumor, nontumor lung or frozen PBMC was sequenced unsorted. The donor population consisted of more than 55 patients with untreated, early-stage non-small cell lung cancer. Study-level results: Ubiquitous expanded tumor TCRs appeared in blood more at resection than follow-up.

V gene TRBV27 combines with J gene TRBJ1-1, with D perhaps TRBD1 (5 bases). The TCR originated in a male donor with early-stage non-small cell lung cancer. The material was PBMCs, obtained at surgery. The CDR3 region has the DNA TGTGCCAGCAGTTTATTTAGGGGTAAGGAAGCTTTCTTT. Its translation is CASSLFRGKEAFF.